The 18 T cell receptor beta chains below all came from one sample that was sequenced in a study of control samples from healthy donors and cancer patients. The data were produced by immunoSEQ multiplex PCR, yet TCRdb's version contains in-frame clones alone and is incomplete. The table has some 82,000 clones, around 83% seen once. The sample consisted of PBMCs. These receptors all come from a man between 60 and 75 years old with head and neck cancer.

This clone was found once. The chain's CDR3 is CASSGSGLAGVNEQFF. In DNA, the CDR3 is TGTGCCAGCAGCGGGAGTGGACTAGCGGGAGTAAATGAGCAGTTCTTC. V and J are TRBV11-2 and TRBJ2-1; 13 bases map to TRBD2. The CDR3 runs to 16 residues. Germline loops: CDR1 SGHAT, CDR2 FQNNGV. The trim removed 5 bases at V and 7 bases at J, leaving 8 bases unmatched. Drawing the rest from reference TRBV11-2 and TRBJ2-1, the complete variable domain is EAGVAQSPRYKIIEKRQSVAFWCNPISGHATLYWYQQILGQGPKLLIQFQNNGVVDDSQLPKDRFSAERLKGVDSTLKIQPAKLEDSAVYLCASSGSGLAGVNEQFFGPGTRLTVL.

The CDR3 DNA follows: TGCACCAGCAGCCAAGACAAGGGGCCTGTCAAAAACATTCAGTACTTC. It yields the protein CTSSQDKGPVKNIQYF. The rearrangement joins TRBV1 to TRBJ2-4; the D segment call TRBD1 is taken from the table without a DNA check. TRBV1 is flagged as a pseudogene. The CDR3 loop spans 16 amino acids.

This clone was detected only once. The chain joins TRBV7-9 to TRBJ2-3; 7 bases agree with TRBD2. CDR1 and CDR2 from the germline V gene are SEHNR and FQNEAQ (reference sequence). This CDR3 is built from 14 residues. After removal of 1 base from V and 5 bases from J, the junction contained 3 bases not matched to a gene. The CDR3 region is CASSLGGSEDTQYF. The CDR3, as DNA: TGTGCCAGCAGCTTAGGCGGGAGTGAAGATACGCAGTATTTT.

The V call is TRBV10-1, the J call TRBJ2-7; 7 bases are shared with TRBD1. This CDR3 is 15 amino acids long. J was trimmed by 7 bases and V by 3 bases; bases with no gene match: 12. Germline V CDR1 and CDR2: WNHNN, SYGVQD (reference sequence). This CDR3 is CASSEDGTAFQEQYF. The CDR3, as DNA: TGCGCCAGCAGTGAAGACGGGACAGCCTTCCAAGAGCAGTACTTC.

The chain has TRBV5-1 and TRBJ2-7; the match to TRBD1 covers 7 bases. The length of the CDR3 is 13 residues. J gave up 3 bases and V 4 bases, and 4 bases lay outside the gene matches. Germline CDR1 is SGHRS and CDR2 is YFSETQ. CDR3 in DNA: TGCGCCAGCAGCGACAGGGTGGGCTACGAGCAGTACTTC. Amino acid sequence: CASSDRVGYEQYF.

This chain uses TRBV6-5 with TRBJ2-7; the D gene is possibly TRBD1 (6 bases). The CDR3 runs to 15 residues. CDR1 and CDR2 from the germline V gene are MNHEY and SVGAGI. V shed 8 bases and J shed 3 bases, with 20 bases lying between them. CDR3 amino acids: CASLTRTGSLYEQYF. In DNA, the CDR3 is TGTGCCAGCCTTACCAGAACAGGGAGTCTCTACGAGCAGTACTTC.

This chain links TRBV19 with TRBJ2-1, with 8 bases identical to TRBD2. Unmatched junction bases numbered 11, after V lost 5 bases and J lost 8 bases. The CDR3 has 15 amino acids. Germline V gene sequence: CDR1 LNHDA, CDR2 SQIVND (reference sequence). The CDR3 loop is CASSSFSGRFDEQFF. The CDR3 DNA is TGTGCCAGTAGTTCGTTCAGCGGGAGATTCGATGAGCAGTTCTTC.

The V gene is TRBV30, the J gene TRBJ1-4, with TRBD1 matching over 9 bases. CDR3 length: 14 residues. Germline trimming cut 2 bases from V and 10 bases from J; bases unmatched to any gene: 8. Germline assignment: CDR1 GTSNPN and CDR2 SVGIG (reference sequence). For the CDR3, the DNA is TGTGCCTGGAGTCCTCCGGACAGGGGACGAAAACTGTTTTTT. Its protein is CAWSPPDRGRKLFF.

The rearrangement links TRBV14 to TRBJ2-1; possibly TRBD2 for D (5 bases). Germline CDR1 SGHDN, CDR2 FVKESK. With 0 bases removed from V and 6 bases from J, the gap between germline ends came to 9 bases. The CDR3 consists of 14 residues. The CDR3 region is CASSQDWRSNEQFF. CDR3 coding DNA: TGTGCCAGCAGCCAAGATTGGAGGAGCAATGAGCAGTTCTTC. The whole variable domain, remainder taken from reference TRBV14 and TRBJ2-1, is EAGVTQFPSHSVIEKGQTVTLRCDPISGHDNLYWYRRVMGKEIKFLLHFVKESKQDESGMPNNRFLAERTGGTYSTLKVQPAELEDSGVYFCASSQDWRSNEQFFGPGTRLTVL.

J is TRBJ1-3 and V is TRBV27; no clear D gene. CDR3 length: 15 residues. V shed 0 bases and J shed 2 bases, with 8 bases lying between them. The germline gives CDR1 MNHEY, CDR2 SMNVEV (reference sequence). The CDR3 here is CASSLSAGAGNTIYF. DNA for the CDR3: TGTGCCAGCAGTTTATCAGCGGGTGCTGGAAACACCATATATTTT.

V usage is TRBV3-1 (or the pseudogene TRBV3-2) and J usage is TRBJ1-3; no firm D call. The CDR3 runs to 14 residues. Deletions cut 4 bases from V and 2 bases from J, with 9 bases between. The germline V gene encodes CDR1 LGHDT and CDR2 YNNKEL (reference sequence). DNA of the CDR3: TGTGCCAGCAGCCCCTCGGCTACTGGAAACACCATATATTTT. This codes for CASSPSATGNTIYF.

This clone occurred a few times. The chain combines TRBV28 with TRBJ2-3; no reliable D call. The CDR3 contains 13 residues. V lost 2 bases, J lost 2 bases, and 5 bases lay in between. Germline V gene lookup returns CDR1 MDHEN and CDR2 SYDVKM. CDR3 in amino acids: CASSLGHTDTQYF. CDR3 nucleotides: TGTGCCAGCAGTTTAGGGCACACAGATACGCAGTATTTT.

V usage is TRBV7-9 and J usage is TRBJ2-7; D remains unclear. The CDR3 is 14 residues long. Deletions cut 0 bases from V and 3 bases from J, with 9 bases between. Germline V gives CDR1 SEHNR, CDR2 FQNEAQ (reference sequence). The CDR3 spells CASSLAGLFYEQYF. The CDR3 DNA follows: TGTGCCAGCAGCTTAGCAGGCCTCTTCTACGAGCAGTACTTC. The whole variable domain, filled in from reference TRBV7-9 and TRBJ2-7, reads DTGVSQNPRHKITKRGQNVTFRCDPISEHNRLYWYRQTLGQGPEFLTYFQNEAQLEKSRLLSDRFSAERPKGSFSTLEIQRTEQGDSAMYLCASSLAGLFYEQYFGPGTRLTVT.

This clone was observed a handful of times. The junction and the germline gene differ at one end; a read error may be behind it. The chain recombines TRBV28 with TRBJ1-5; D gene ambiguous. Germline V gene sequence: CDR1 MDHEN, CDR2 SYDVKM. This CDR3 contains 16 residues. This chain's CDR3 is CASGLREGIRNQPQHF. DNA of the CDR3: TGTGCCAGCGGTTTAAGGGAGGGAATCCGAAATCAGCCCCAGCATTTT.

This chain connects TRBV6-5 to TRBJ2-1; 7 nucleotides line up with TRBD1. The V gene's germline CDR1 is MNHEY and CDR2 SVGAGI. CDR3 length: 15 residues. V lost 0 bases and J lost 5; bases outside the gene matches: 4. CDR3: CASSYSAGGDNEQFF. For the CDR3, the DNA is TGTGCCAGCAGTTACTCCGCAGGGGGAGACAATGAGCAGTTCTTC.

The CDR3 DNA follows: TGCGCCAGCAGCTCCACAAACATTCAGTACTTC. Protein sequence: CASSSTNIQYF. This chain connects TRBV5-1 to TRBJ2-4; no reliable D call. Trimming shortened V by 3 bases and J by 6 bases, and 4 bases separated the two germline ends. The CDR3 sequence is 11 residues long. The germline V gene encodes CDR1 SGHRS and CDR2 YFSETQ.

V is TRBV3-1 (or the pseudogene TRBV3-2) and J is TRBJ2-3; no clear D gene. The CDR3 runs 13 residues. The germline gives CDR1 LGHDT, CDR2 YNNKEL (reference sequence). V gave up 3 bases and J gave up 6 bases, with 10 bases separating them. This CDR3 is CASSHPLGDTQYF. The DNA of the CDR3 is TGTGCCAGCAGCCATCCCTTGGGGGATACGCAGTATTTT.

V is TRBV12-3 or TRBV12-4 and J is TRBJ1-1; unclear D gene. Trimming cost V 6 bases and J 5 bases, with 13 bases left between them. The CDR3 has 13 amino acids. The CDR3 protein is CASSSTARTEAFF. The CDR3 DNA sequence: TGTGCCAGCAGCTCAACAGCGCGGACTGAAGCTTTCTTT.